These T cell receptor beta chains were read from a single sample in a study of blood T cell repertoires in COVID-19. Method: immunoSEQ multiplex PCR; TCRdb's copy keeps in-frame clones and lacks some. The table has about 390,000 clones, about 89% seen once. The sequenced material came from peripheral blood. Every receptor here comes from a woman aged 55-69 years with COVID-19, enrolled during active disease. The CDR3 runs from the conserved cysteine through the conserved F or W. A D gene is named only where the DNA matches it firmly. Only some rows state a clone size, as once, few, many or a class for expanded clones.

j_gene,v_gene,abundance,d_gene,CDR3nt,CDR3aa
TRBJ1-2,TRBV6-5,-,TRBD1,TGTGCCAGCAGTTACAGGCGGGACAGGGAAACCTATGGCTACACCTTC,CASSYRRDRETYGYTF
TRBJ2-1,TRBV5-4,-,-,TGTGCCAGCAGCTTCGGGGGTACATTTAATGAGCAGTTCTTC,CASSFGGTFNEQFF
TRBJ1-5,TRBV5-3,-,-,TGTGCCAGAAGCCGGAATTATGACAGCGGCAATCAGCCCCAGCATTTT,CARSRNYDSGNQPQHF
TRBJ2-6,TRBV30,-,-,TGTGCCTGGAGTGACCTATACTGGGACTCCCGTAGCTCTGGGGCCAACGTCCTGACTTTC,CAWSDLYWDSRSSGANVLTF
TRBJ2-7,TRBV2,-,TRBD1,TGTGCCAGCAGGGAGGGACAGGGTCAGGGCTACGAGCAGTACTTC,CASREGQGQGYEQYF
TRBJ1-4,TRBV23-1,-,TRBD1,TGCGCCAGCAGTCCACCGGGACAGGGGGCGATATCTGAAAAACTGTTTTTT,CASSPPGQGAISEKLFF
TRBJ1-2,TRBV29-1,once,TRBD1,TGCAGCGTGGAGGGGACAGGGGGCGTCCTATATGGCTACACCTTC,CSVEGTGGVLYGYTF
TRBJ1-2,TRBV6-5,once,-,TGTGCCAGCAGTTACGACAGTAACTATGGCTACACCTTC,CASSYDSNYGYTF
TRBJ1-5,TRBV29-1,few,-,TGCAGCGTTGGGACACCATATAGCAATCAGCCCCAGCATTTT,CSVGTPYSNQPQHF
TRBJ2-6,TRBV28,-,TRBD1,TGTGCCAGCAGTGGGGACAGGGGGGACGGCTTCTCTGGGGCCAACGTCCTGACTTTC,CASSGDRGDGFSGANVLTF
TRBJ2-4,TRBV4-2,-,-,TGTGCCAGCAGCCAAGACTATACGGGAGACGCCAAATTAGCCAAAAACATTCAGTACTTC,CASSQDYTGDAKLAKNIQYF
TRBJ2-7,TRBV15,once,TRBD1,TGTGCCACCAGCAGAGATTTCAACAGGGGCTACGAGCAGTACTTC,CATSRDFNRGYEQYF
TRBJ2-7,TRBV11-3,-,-,TGTGCCAGCAGCTTAGAACTAGCTGGCGAGCAGTACTTC,CASSLELAGEQYF
TRBJ1-5,TRBV2,-,TRBD1,TGTGCCAGCAGTTTCCTGACAGGGAATCAGCCCCAGCATTTT,CASSFLTGNQPQHF
TRBJ2-1,TRBV5-8,-,-,TGTGCCAGCAGCTTTGTGGGGCAAACCTACAATGAGCAGTTCTTC,CASSFVGQTYNEQFF
TRBJ1-2,TRBV5-6,once,TRBD1,TGTGCCAGCAGCTCTCGAATAGGGACAGGCTGGAACTATGGCTACACCTTC,CASSSRIGTGWNYGYTF
TRBJ2-7,TRBV5-1,-,-,TGCGCCAGCAGCTCTACAACAGGGCCCCCCTTTATTTACGAGCAGTACTTC,CASSSTTGPPFIYEQYF
TRBJ2-3,TRBV6-1,-,-,TGTGCCAGCAGTGATCGAGGCCGATGGCCAGATACGCAGTATTTT,CASSDRGRWPDTQYF
TRBJ1-1,TRBV18,-,-,TGTGCCAGCTCACCTTTGAGTTCCGGGGAGAGTGAAGCTTTCTTT,CASSPLSSGESEAFF
TRBJ2-1,TRBV4-1,-,-,TGCGCCAGCAGCCAAGAGCCCACACCCCTCCCCTTTTACAATGAGCAGTTCTTC,CASSQEPTPLPFYNEQFF
TRBJ2-7,TRBV12-3/TRBV12-4,-,TRBD1,TGTGCCAGCAGTAGACAGGGCCACGAGCAGTACTTC,CASSRQGHEQYF
TRBJ1-4,TRBV5-1,-,-,TGCGCCAGCAGCCCCACGGGGGCTAATGAAAAACTGTTTTTT,CASSPTGANEKLFF
TRBJ2-1,TRBV6-5,once,-,TGTGCCAGCTGGCCCGCCAGGGGCGGTGAGCAGTTCTTC,CASWPARGGEQFF
TRBJ2-3,TRBV2,-,-,TGTGCCAGCAGTCCCGGGGTTAGCGCGCAGTATTTT,CASSPGVSAQYF
TRBJ2-7,TRBV10-3,once,-,TGTGCCATCAGTGATAACATAAGGGGTAGCCACGAGCAGTACTTC,CAISDNIRGSHEQYF
TRBJ1-4,TRBV7-9,-,-,TGTGCCAGCAGTATACTCAGGGCAACTAATGAAAAACTGTTTTTT,CASSILRATNEKLFF
TRBJ1-2,TRBV7-3,-,TRBD1,TGTGCCAGCAGCTCCGGGGGCCCGGGACAGGGGTTATTAAGTGGCTACACCTTC,CASSSGGPGQGLLSGYTF
TRBJ1-2,TRBV5-6,-,-,TGTGCCAGCAGCTTGTATCAGGTGCTTAACTATGGCTACACCTTC,CASSLYQVLNYGYTF
TRBJ2-2,TRBV3-1/TRBV3-2,-,-,TGTGCCAGCAGCGAACTAGCAATCGGGGAGCTGTTTTTT,CASSELAIGELFF
TRBJ2-1,TRBV5-1,-,TRBD1,TGCGCCAGCAGCCTCGGGGACAGGGGGCTCAATGAGCAGTTCTTC,CASSLGDRGLNEQFF
TRBJ2-3,TRBV2,-,-,TGTGCCAGCAGTGAAGAACGCGGGGGCACAGATACGCAGTATTTT,CASSEERGGTDTQYF
TRBJ2-1,TRBV5-1,-,-,TGCGCCAGCAGCCCCTCGACGGGGATGGATGAGCAGTTCTTC,CASSPSTGMDEQFF
TRBJ2-7,TRBV3-1/TRBV3-2,-,TRBD2,TGTGCCAGCAGCCGGACTAGCGGGGGCAAGTCCTACGAGCAGTACTTC,CASSRTSGGKSYEQYF
TRBJ1-3,TRBV18,-,-,TGTGCCAGCTCACCATTTAGCCAGAACCTCCTTCTGAGCTCTGGAAACACCATATATTTT,CASSPFSQNLLLSSGNTIYF
TRBJ1-2,TRBV24-1,-,TRBD1,TGTGCCACCAGTGATCCCGTTGCGACAGGGAGATATGGCTACACCTTC,CATSDPVATGRYGYTF
TRBJ1-5,TRBV30,-,TRBD1,TGTGCCTGGAGTTTCGGGCAGGGGGATGGGCCCCAGCATTTT,CAWSFGQGDGPQHF
TRBJ2-2,TRBV19,-,TRBD2,TGTGCCAGTAAATCTAGCGGCTACTCCGGGGAGCTGTTTTTT,CASKSSGYSGELFF
TRBJ2-1,TRBV3-1/TRBV3-2,-,-,TGTGCCAGCAGCCAAGGGTTCGCGGGGGCCAGCTACAATGAGCAGTTCTTC,CASSQGFAGASYNEQFF
TRBJ1-1,TRBV28,once,-,TGTGCCAGCAGTTATGAGATGAACACTGAAGCTTTCTTT,CASSYEMNTEAFF
TRBJ1-1,TRBV19,-,TRBD1,TGTGCCAGTAGTATAATATCAGGGGGGAAAACTGAAGCTTTCTTT,CASSIISGGKTEAFF
TRBJ2-5,TRBV24-1,-,-,TGTGCCACCAGTGCGCAGGGGCTGAAGACCCAGTACTTC,CATSAQGLKTQYF
TRBJ1-4,TRBV10-3,once,TRBD1,TGTGCCACGGGAGGGACAGGGGACTCTAATGAAAAACTGTTTTTT,CATGGTGDSNEKLFF
TRBJ1-2,TRBV14,-,-,TGTGCCACCGGAAAGAGGGGGTCTAACTATGGCTACACCTTC,CATGKRGSNYGYTF
TRBJ2-7,TRBV7-9,-,-,TGTGCCAGCAGCTTAGCGCCGGAGGTGAGCTCCTACGAGCAGTACTTC,CASSLAPEVSSYEQYF
TRBJ1-4,TRBV7-6,-,-,TGTGCCAGCAGCCGTAATGAAAAACTGTTTTTT,CASSRNEKLFF
TRBJ2-7,TRBV16,-,-,TGTGCCAGCAGCTCCTCCCGCTACGAGCAGTACTTC,CASSSSRYEQYF
TRBJ1-1,TRBV7-9,many,-,TGTGCCAGCAGCCATCATACTAGTGGCACTGAAGCTTTCTTT,CASSHHTSGTEAFF
TRBJ1-4,TRBV6-5,-,-,TGTGCCAGCTTGCGGTCCGCGGGGACTAATGAAAAACTGTTTTTT,CASLRSAGTNEKLFF
TRBJ1-4,TRBV2,-,-,TGTGCCAGCAGCGAACTCCGGGGGGCGTTTGAAAAACTGTTTTTT,CASSELRGAFEKLFF
TRBJ2-6,TRBV10-3,-,-,TGTGCCATCAGGGGGGGAGCTGGGGCCAACGTCCTGACTTTC,CAIRGGAGANVLTF
TRBJ1-1,TRBV5-5,-,TRBD1,TGTGCCAGCAGCTTGTACAGGGGGCAGGATACTGAAGCTTTCTTT,CASSLYRGQDTEAFF